This T cell receptor (beta chain) was identified during a study of PD-1 blockade in classical Hodgkin lymphoma. Study-wide findings and caveats: The drivers behind the repertoire differences, possibly disease activity or prior therapy, remain undefined. Those achieving complete response showed baseline diversity like newly diagnosed patients.

Worth noting for this clone: Its target is not known.

Time point noted: cycle 4 day 1 (C4D1), after five to seven weeks of nivolumab. Patients all relapsed after autologous stem cell transplantation, and there was variation in brentuximab vedotin exposure. Investigators isolated CD4+ T cells from thawed PBMCs through magnetic negative selection. Germline values: CDR1 KGHSH, CDR2 LQKENI. The germline V and J ends were trimmed by 3 bases and 0 bases, with 2 bases remaining between them. The CDR3 has 12 residues. Repertoires were generated with immunoSEQ multiplex PCR, while TCRdb's copy carries only in-frame clones and drops some. This table holds about 17,000 clones, over 70% found once.

This rearrangement joins TRBV18 to TRBJ2-5; the D is unclear. This clonotype was sampled from a human donor with classical Hodgkin lymphoma. The starting material was CD4+ T cells from blood, obtained before the fourth cycle of nivolumab. CDR3 sequence reads: CASSPYQETQYF. DNA of the CDR3: TGTGCCAGCTCACCGTACCAAGAGACCCAGTACTTC.